Shown below are 31 T cell receptor beta chains from a single sample sequenced in a study of blood T cell repertoires in COVID-19. Sequenced by immunoSEQ multiplex PCR; TCRdb stores in-frame clones only, minus some. The sample holds 250,000 or so clones; approximately 88% are singletons and the top ten take 2% to 2.5%. The sample taken for sequencing was PBMCs or T cells enriched from blood (not recorded which). All receptors derive from a woman aged 40 to 49 with acute COVID-19.

V and J are TRBV7-9 and TRBJ2-5, with 12 bases identical to TRBD1. The CDR3 covers 15 residues. The germline V gene has CDR1 SEHNR and CDR2 FQNEAQ (reference sequence). The ends lost 5 bases at V and 2 bases at J; junction bases unmatched: 3. CDR3 nucleotides: TGTGCCAGCAGCAGGGACAGGGGGCAACAAGAGACCCAGTACTTC. This translates into CASSRDRGQQETQYF.

This clone was counted only a few times. The gene calls are TRBV2 and TRBJ1-6; 9 positions match TRBD1. There are 14 residues in the CDR3. The ends lost 7 bases at V and 7 bases at J; junction bases unmatched: 5. The germline V gene has CDR1 SNHLY and CDR2 FYNNEI. CDR3 nucleotide sequence: TGTGCCAGCACGGGGGGACAGGGAAATTCACCCCTCCACTTT. Its translation: CASTGGQGNSPLHF.

The chain recombines TRBV11-3 with TRBJ2-1, with TRBD2 matching 7 bases. V shed 0 bases, J shed 8 bases, and the junction held 4 bases outside the gene matches. This CDR3 region has 14 residues. The V gene's germline CDR1 is SGHNT and CDR2 YENEEA. The CDR3 coding sequence is TGTGCCAGCAGCTTAGAGGCTAGCGGTGATGAGCAGTTCTTC. Protein: CASSLEASGDEQFF. The full variable domain, with the rest looked up from reference TRBV11-3 and TRBJ2-1, is EAGVVQSPRYKIIEKKQPVAFWCNPISGHNTLYWYLQNLGQGPELLIRYENEEAVDDSQLPKDRFSAERLKGVDSTLKIQPAELGDSAVYLCASSLEASGDEQFFGPGTRLTVL.

The genes are TRBV30 and TRBJ2-1, with 8 positions matching TRBD2. Trimming removed 5 bases from V and 5 bases from J; junction bases left unmatched: 14. The CDR3 has 16 residues. Germline CDR1 reads GTSNPN; CDR2 reads SVGIG (reference sequence). In nucleotides, the CDR3 is TGTGCCTGGGTCCTCGCAGCGGGAGTGGGCAACAATGAGCAGTTCTTC. Residues: CAWVLAAGVGNNEQFF.

The rearrangement links TRBV6-5 to TRBJ1-5; no definite D call. V dropped 2 bases and J dropped 4 bases, with 6 bases sitting between them. The CDR3 sequence is 13 residues long. CDR1 is MNHEY, CDR2 SVGAGI, per germline. Here the CDR3 DNA reads TGTGCCAGCAGTTACGGCCGAAATCAGCCCCAGCATTTT. Its protein product is CASSYGRNQPQHF.

The chain recombines TRBV27 with TRBJ2-7, with 10 bases that match TRBD1. Germline V gene data show CDR1 as MNHEY and CDR2 as SMNVEV (reference sequence). After removal of 6 bases from V and 1 base from J, the junction contained 6 bases not matched to a gene. The CDR3 is 15 amino acids. In nucleotides, the CDR3 is TGTGCCAGCAGGGGTCGACAGGGGGCATCCTACGAGCAGTACTTC. This codes for CASRGRQGASYEQYF.

This clone showed up just a few times. The chain employs TRBV7-2 and TRBJ1-1, with 7 nucleotides matching TRBD1. The CDR3 loop spans 14 amino acids. Germline assignment: CDR1 SGHTA and CDR2 FQGNSA. Trimming took 1 base from V and 8 from J; bases not matched to a gene: 7. The CDR3 DNA follows: TGTGCCAGCAGCTTAGATATACAGGGGAGAGAAGCTTTCTTT. Its translation: CASSLDIQGREAFF.

The chain employs TRBV3-1 (or the pseudogene TRBV3-2) and TRBJ2-2; 8 positions agree with TRBD2. The CDR3 has 15 amino acids. Germline V lookup: CDR1 LGHDT, CDR2 YNNKEL (reference sequence). The junction had 8 bases not matched to a gene; V was cut back by 0 bases and J by 11 bases. The CDR3 here is CASSQDGLAGRELFF. The CDR3 nucleotides are TGTGCCAGCAGCCAAGATGGTCTAGCGGGCAGAGAGCTGTTTTTT.

The chain is built from TRBV2 and TRBJ2-2, with TRBD2 matching 15 bases. The ends lost 6 bases at V and 5 bases at J; junction bases unmatched: 1. This CDR3 spans 15 amino acids. Germline V gives CDR1 SNHLY, CDR2 FYNNEI. Written as DNA, the CDR3 is TGTGCCAGCAGGGGGACTAGCGGGGGGACCGGGGAGCTGTTTTTT. Amino acids: CASRGTSGGTGELFF.

The chain joins TRBV9 to TRBJ1-3; 7 nucleotides match TRBD1. The V and J ends lost 4 bases and 0 bases, in that order; junction bases with no gene match: 7. The CDR3 totals 16 residues. The germline V gene has CDR1 SGDLS and CDR2 YYNGEE. The DNA of the CDR3 is TGTGCCAGCAGCACCCCGGGACAGCCCTCTGGAAACACCATATATTTT. This encodes CASSTPGQPSGNTIYF.

This chain links TRBV9 with TRBJ1-2; D call uncertain. Trimming cost V 0 bases and J 2 bases, with 11 bases left between them. Germline V lookup: CDR1 SGDLS, CDR2 YYNGEE. The CDR3 runs 15 residues. The CDR3 DNA reads TGTGCCAGCAGCGTAGGTGTAGAGGCCAACTATGGCTACACCTTC. It translates to CASSVGVEANYGYTF.

This chain links TRBV5-1 with TRBJ1-1; TRBD1 matches 8 bases. The germline CDR1 and CDR2 sequences are SGHRS and YFSETQ. The CDR3 is 13 amino acids. Unmatched junction bases numbered 3, after V lost 4 bases and J lost 4 bases. CDR3 loop: CASSAQGATEAFF. In DNA, the CDR3 is TGCGCCAGCAGCGCTCAGGGGGCCACTGAAGCTTTCTTT.

CDR3 loop: CASSPVAGETTGELFF. As DNA, the CDR3 is TGTGCCAGCTCACCAGTTGCGGGAGAAACTACCGGGGAGCTGTTTTTT. The chain is built from TRBV18 and TRBJ2-2; the match to TRBD2 covers 7 bases. The CDR3 has 16 residues. CDR1 and CDR2 from the germline V gene are KGHSH and LQKENI. The V gene end was trimmed by 2 bases and the J gene end by 5 bases; junction bases not matched to a gene: 8. Looking up the rest from reference TRBV18 and TRBJ2-2 gives the full variable domain: NAGVMQNPRHLVRRRGQEARLRCSPMKGHSHVYWYRQLPEEGLKFMVYLQKENIIDESGMPKERFSAEFPKEGPSILRIQQVVRGDSAAYFCASSPVAGETTGELFFGEGSRLTVL.

The genes are TRBV14 and TRBJ2-3, with 8 positions matching TRBD2. Germline CDR1 is SGHDN and CDR2 is FVKESK. The length of the CDR3 is 16 residues. Trimming at V came to 2 bases and at J to 0 bases, leaving 4 bases not matched to a gene. CDR3 bases: TGTGCCAGCAGCCAATCACTAGCGGAGAGCACAGATACGCAGTATTTT. Protein: CASSQSLAESTDTQYF.

The chain is built from TRBV27 and TRBJ1-4; 11 bases line up with TRBD1. The CDR3 is 18 residues long. Germline CDR1 reads MNHEY; CDR2 reads SMNVEV (reference sequence). Losses at the gene ends were 6 bases for V and 0 bases for J; bases not matched to a gene: 9. The CDR3 spells CASRDLRGQGATNEKLFF. The CDR3 DNA sequence: TGTGCCAGCAGGGATCTGCGGGGACAGGGGGCAACTAATGAAAAACTGTTTTTT.

The J gene is TRBJ2-5, the V gene TRBV27; 9 nucleotides line up with TRBD2. J was trimmed by 6 bases and V by 5 bases; bases with no gene match: 13. The CDR3 totals 16 residues. In germline, CDR1 is MNHEY, CDR2 SMNVEV (reference sequence). CDR3 amino acids: CASSPLGGGAWKTQYF. The DNA for the CDR3 is TGTGCCAGCAGTCCTTTAGGCGGGGGGGCCTGGAAGACCCAGTACTTC.

The chain combines TRBV11-3 with TRBJ2-1; 9 bases agree with TRBD2. Unmatched junction bases numbered 4, after V lost 0 bases and J lost 4 bases. The CDR3 length is 16 residues. The germline V gene has CDR1 SGHNT and CDR2 YENEEA. DNA of the CDR3: TGTGCCAGCAGCTTAGATGCGGGAGGGGGATACAATGAGCAGTTCTTC. Encoded protein: CASSLDAGGGYNEQFF.

The gene calls are TRBV2 and TRBJ2-1; 7 bases are a match to TRBD1. Germline CDR1 and CDR2: SNHLY and FYNNEI. Trimming cost V 6 bases and J 6 bases; bases outside gene matches: 14. There are 16 residues in the CDR3. CDR3 sequence: CASSDNLQGLSNEQFF. CDR3 sequence (DNA): TGTGCCAGCAGCGATAACCTACAGGGGCTTAGCAATGAGCAGTTCTTC.

The chain uses TRBV4-2 and TRBJ2-7, with 13 positions matching TRBD2. V was clipped by 0 bases and J by 2 bases; unmatched bases: 7. The CDR3 has 18 residues. Germline V gives CDR1 LGHNA, CDR2 YNFKEQ. The chain's CDR3 is CASSQDELAGGDAYEQYF. In nucleotides, the CDR3 is TGTGCCAGCAGCCAAGACGAACTAGCGGGGGGGGATGCCTACGAGCAGTACTTC.

This clone was seen only once. The chain combines TRBV5-1 with TRBJ1-3; D gene ambiguous. The germline V gene has CDR1 SGHRS and CDR2 YFSETQ. V was cut by 0 bases and J by 4 bases, with 8 bases left in between. The CDR3 loop spans 14 amino acids. CDR3 sequence: CASSLAGNGNTIYF. CDR3 sequence (DNA): TGCGCCAGCAGCTTGGCGGGGAACGGAAACACCATATATTTT.

The chain links TRBV6-2 or TRBV6-3 to TRBJ1-2, with no clear D. In germline, CDR1 is MNHEY, CDR2 SVGEGT. The CDR3 runs 14 residues. V was pared by 2 bases and J by 5 bases, with 12 bases between. In nucleotides, the CDR3 is TGTGCCAGCAGTTACCCAACCCCGGGGTATGGCTACACCTTC. It yields the protein CASSYPTPGYGYTF.

This clone was observed once. The CDR3 protein is CASNPLAGYETQYF. In nucleotides, the CDR3 is TGTGCCAGCAACCCTTTGGCGGGGTATGAGACCCAGTACTTC. The chain recombines TRBV7-9 with TRBJ2-5; possibly TRBD2 for D (6 bases). The CDR3 extends over 14 amino acids. Trimming took 7 bases from V and 5 from J, leaving 17 bases between them. Germline CDR1 and CDR2: SEHNR and FQNEAQ (reference sequence).

This chain uses TRBV7-8 with TRBJ2-5; D might be TRBD1 (7 bases). The V and J ends lost 3 bases and 4 bases respectively, with 15 bases between them. CDR1 is SGHVS, CDR2 FQNEAQ, per germline. The CDR3 spans 15 residues. CDR3 region: CASSLNQGGRETQYF. CDR3 bases: TGTGCCAGCAGCTTGAACCAGGGGGGCAGAGAGACCCAGTACTTC. Combining the CDR3 with reference TRBV7-8 and TRBJ2-5 gives the whole variable domain GAGVSQSPRYKVAKRGQDVALRCDPISGHVSLFWYQQALGQGPEFLTYFQNEAQLDKSGLPSDRFFAERPEGSVSTLKIQRTQQEDSAVYLCASSLNQGGRETQYFGPGTRLLVL.

This clone has a handful of counts. The chain carries TRBV4-3 and TRBJ1-4, with 11 positions matching TRBD1. The germline CDR1 and CDR2 sequences are LGHNA and YSLEER. V trimming: 1 base; J trimming: 15 bases; junction bases outside the gene matches: 7. The CDR3 extends over 14 amino acids. CDR3 bases: TGCGCCAGCAGCCAAGGGACAGGGGGCGTTGGTTTGTTTTTT. It yields the protein CASSQGTGGVGLFF.

This chain joins TRBV27 and TRBJ1-4; no reliable D call. The CDR3 consists of 12 residues. CDR1 is MNHEY and CDR2 is SMNVEV in the germline V gene (reference sequence). V dropped 6 bases and J dropped 5 bases, with 7 bases sitting between them. Written as DNA, the CDR3 is TGTGCCAGCAGATCTTTCAATGAAAAACTGTTTTTT. This encodes CASRSFNEKLFF.

This sequence joins TRBV5-4 and TRBJ1-1, with 7 bases fitting TRBD1. Trimming took 3 bases from V and 9 from J; bases not matched to a gene: 2. From germline, CDR1 is SGHNT and CDR2 YYREEE (reference sequence). This CDR3 has 11 amino acids. The DNA for the CDR3 is TGTGCCAGCAGCTCGGGACAGCAAGCTTTCTTT. Translation gives CASSSGQQAFF.

This clone was counted a single time. CDR3: CASSRSRTGGLDTQYF. The DNA for the CDR3 is TGTGCCAGCAGCCGTTCCCGGACAGGGGGGTTGGATACGCAGTATTTT. The chain joins TRBV11-3 to TRBJ2-3; 10 bases fit TRBD1. V trimming: 5 bases; J trimming: 6 bases; junction bases outside the gene matches: 11. This CDR3 has 16 amino acids. Germline lookup yields CDR1 SGHNT and CDR2 YENEEA.

The genes are TRBV11-3 and TRBJ2-2, with a possible D match to TRBD2 (6 bases). Deletions cut 1 base from V and 1 base from J, with 13 bases between. This CDR3 is 17 amino acids long. Per the germline V gene, CDR1 is SGHNT and CDR2 is YENEEA. CDR3 protein: CASSLVRGGVNTGELFF. CDR3 sequence (DNA): TGTGCCAGCAGCTTAGTCAGAGGAGGGGTGAACACCGGGGAGCTGTTTTTT.

The count of this clone is one. The chain uses TRBV4-3 and TRBJ2-6; 7 positions match TRBD1. The CDR3 runs 20 residues. In germline, CDR1 is LGHNA, CDR2 YSLEER. With V trimmed by 3 bases and J by 0 bases, 14 bases remained unmatched. CDR3 amino acids: CASSQSLTGQAHSGANVLTF. DNA of the CDR3: TGCGCCAGCAGCCAGTCCCTGACTGGACAGGCCCACTCTGGGGCCAACGTCCTGACTTTC.

In this sample, this clone turned up a few times. The CDR3 nucleotides read TGTGCCAGTAGTATGGCTAGCGGGGGCCCCCGCACAGATACGCAGTATTTT. It specifies CASSMASGGPRTDTQYF. This rearrangement joins TRBV19 to TRBJ2-3; 10 bases are shared with TRBD2. The junction had 7 bases not matched to a gene; V was cut back by 3 bases and J by 1 base. Germline V gives CDR1 LNHDA, CDR2 SQIVND (reference sequence). The CDR3 covers 17 residues.

The chain recombines TRBV10-2 with TRBJ2-7, with 7 bases that match TRBD2. CDR3 length equals 13 residues. J gave up 6 bases and V 6 bases, and 8 bases lay outside the gene matches. Germline V gene data show CDR1 as WSHSY and CDR2 as SAAADI. The CDR3: CASSWAGDGEQYF. CDR3 sequence (DNA): TGCGCCAGCAGCTGGGCGGGGGATGGCGAGCAGTACTTC.